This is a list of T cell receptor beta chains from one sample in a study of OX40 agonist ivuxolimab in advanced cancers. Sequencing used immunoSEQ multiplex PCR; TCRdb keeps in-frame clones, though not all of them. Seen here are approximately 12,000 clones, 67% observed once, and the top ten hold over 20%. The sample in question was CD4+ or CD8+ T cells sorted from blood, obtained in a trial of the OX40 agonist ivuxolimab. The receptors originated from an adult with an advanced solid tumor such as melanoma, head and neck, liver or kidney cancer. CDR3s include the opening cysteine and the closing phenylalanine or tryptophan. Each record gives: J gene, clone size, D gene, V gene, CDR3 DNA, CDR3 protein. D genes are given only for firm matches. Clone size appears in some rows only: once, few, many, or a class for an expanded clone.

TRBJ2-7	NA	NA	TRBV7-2	TGTGCCAGCAGGGCGACAGGAGGCGACGAGCAGTACTTC	CASRATGGDEQYF
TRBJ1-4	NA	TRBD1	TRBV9	TGTGCCAGCAGCCCATATGGACAGGGCTGGGAAAAACTGTTTTTT	CASSPYGQGWEKLFF
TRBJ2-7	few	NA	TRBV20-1	TGCAGTGCTAGAGTGGGAGCGGAGCAGTACTTC	CSARVGAEQYF
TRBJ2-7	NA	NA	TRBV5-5	TGTGCCAGCAGCTTGGGTAATTGGGAGAGCTACGAGCAGTACTTC	CASSLGNWESYEQYF
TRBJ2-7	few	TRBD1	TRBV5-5	TGTGCCAGCAGCTCGGACAGGGTCGTCGAGCAGTACTTC	CASSSDRVVEQYF
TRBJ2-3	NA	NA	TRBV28	TGTGCCAGCAAACCAAGCGGGCCCCGAGTGGATACGCAGTATTTT	CASKPSGPRVDTQYF
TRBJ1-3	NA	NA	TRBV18	TGTGCCAGCTCACCGGGGGGTGGCACTGGAAACACCATATATTTT	CASSPGGGTGNTIYF
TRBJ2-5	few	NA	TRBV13	TGTGCCAGCAGCTTAGGCACTAGCTGGTCGGGAGAGACCCAGTACTTC	CASSLGTSWSGETQYF
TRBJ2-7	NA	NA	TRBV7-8	TGTGCCAGCAGCTTATCCGGGACGCCTGTCCACGAGCAGTACTTC	CASSLSGTPVHEQYF
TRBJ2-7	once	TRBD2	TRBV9	TGTGCCAGCAGCGTAGTTTCTAGCGGGAGTCCCTACGAGCAGTACTTC	CASSVVSSGSPYEQYF
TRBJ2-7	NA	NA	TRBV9	TGTGCCAGCAGCAGGGGACCTGTAACCTACGAGCAGTACTTC	CASSRGPVTYEQYF
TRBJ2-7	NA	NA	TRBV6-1	TGTGCCAGCAGTCCCCAGTGGGGCTACGAGCAGTACTTC	CASSPQWGYEQYF
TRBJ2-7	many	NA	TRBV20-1	TGCAGTGCTAGAAGAGGGTACGAGCAGTACTTC	CSARRGYEQYF
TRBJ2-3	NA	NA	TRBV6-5	TGTGCCAGCGGAGGAACTTACACAGATACGCAGTATTTT	CASGGTYTDTQYF
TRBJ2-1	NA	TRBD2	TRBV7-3	TGTGCCAGCAGTCCCGCCGGGACTAGCAGCAATGAGCAGTTCTTC	CASSPAGTSSNEQFF
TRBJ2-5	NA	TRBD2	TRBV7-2	TGTGCCAGCAGCTTAAAAGAAGTAGAGCGGGGGGGCCGAGAGACCCAGTACTTC	CASSLKEVERGGRETQYF
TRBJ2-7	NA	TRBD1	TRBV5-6	TGTGCCAGCAGCTTCGTGACAGGGACCTACGAGCAGTACTTC	CASSFVTGTYEQYF
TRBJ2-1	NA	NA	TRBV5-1	TGCGCCAGCAGTGCTGGCAGGAATGAGCAGTTCTTC	CASSAGRNEQFF
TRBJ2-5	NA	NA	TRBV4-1	TGCGCCAGCAGCCAAGCGTCAGGGGCTTACCAAGGGACCCAGTACTTC	CASSQASGAYQGTQYF
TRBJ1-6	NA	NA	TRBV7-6	TGTGCCAGCAGCTTAGCGGACAGAAGAGATTCACCCCTCCACTTT	CASSLADRRDSPLHF
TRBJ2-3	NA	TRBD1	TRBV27	TGTGCCACCAAACGACAGGGGCGCACAGATACGCAGTATTTT	CATKRQGRTDTQYF
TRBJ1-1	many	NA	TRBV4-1	TGCGCCAGCAGCCAAGAGTACGGGTTGAACACTGAAGCTTTCTTT	CASSQEYGLNTEAFF
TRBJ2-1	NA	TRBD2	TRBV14	TGTGCCAGCAGCCCCCGACTAGCGGGAGTTTCTGGTGAGCAGTTCTTC	CASSPRLAGVSGEQFF
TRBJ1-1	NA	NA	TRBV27	TGTGCCAGCAGTTACGGGGGGAACACTGAAGCTTTCTTT	CASSYGGNTEAFF
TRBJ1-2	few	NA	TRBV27	TGTGCCAGCAGTTTACAGCAGAAGGCAGCTGGCTACACCTTC	CASSLQQKAAGYTF
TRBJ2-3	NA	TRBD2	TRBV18	TGTGCCAGCTCATCCCCTAGCGGGAGCACAGATACGCAGTATTTT	CASSSPSGSTDTQYF
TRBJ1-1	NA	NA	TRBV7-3	TGTGCCAGCAGCTTAGGGTATCTGAGCACTGAAGCTTTCTTT	CASSLGYLSTEAFF
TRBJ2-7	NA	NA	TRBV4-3	TGCGCCAGCAGCCAAGGGCAGGGAACGTACGAGCAGTACTTC	CASSQGQGTYEQYF
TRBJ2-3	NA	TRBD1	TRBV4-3	TGCGCCAGCAGCCAAGGCTTCAGGGGGAGAGATACGCAGTATTTT	CASSQGFRGRDTQYF
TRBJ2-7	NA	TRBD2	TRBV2	TGTGCCAGCAGGGCCTTTACTAGCGGGTCCCACCACGAGCAGTACTTC	CASRAFTSGSHHEQYF
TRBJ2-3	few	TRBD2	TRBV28	TGTGCCAGCAGTTTTTTTAGCGGGGGGACCTGGGATACGCAGTATTTT	CASSFFSGGTWDTQYF
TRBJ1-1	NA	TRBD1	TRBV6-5	TGTGCCAGCACACCGACCGCAGGGGGCACTGAAGCTTTCTTT	CASTPTAGGTEAFF
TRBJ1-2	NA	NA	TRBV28	TGTGCCAGCAGTTTAATTGGTCGCAGCTATGGCTACACCTTC	CASSLIGRSYGYTF
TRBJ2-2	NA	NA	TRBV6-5	TGTGCCAGCAGTTTTTCGGGCCTCACCGGGGAGCTGTTTTTT	CASSFSGLTGELFF
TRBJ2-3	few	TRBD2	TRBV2	TGTGCCACCTTAGCGGGGAGCACAGATACGCAGTATTTT	CATLAGSTDTQYF
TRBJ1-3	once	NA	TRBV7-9	TGTGCCAGCAGCCTCGACGGGAACCCTGGAAACACCATATATTTT	CASSLDGNPGNTIYF
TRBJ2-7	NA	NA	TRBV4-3	TGCGCCAGCAGCCAAGATTCCAGGGGCGAGGGGTACGAGCAGTACTTC	CASSQDSRGEGYEQYF
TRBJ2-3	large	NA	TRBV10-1	TGCGCCAGCAGTCCCTGGGACGTCCCAGATACGCAGTATTTT	CASSPWDVPDTQYF
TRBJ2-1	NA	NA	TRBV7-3	TGTGCCAGCAGCGGACCTCACACGAATGAGCAGTTCTTC	CASSGPHTNEQFF
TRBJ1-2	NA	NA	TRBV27	TGTGCCAGCAGTAGCCGGGGGCTTAACTATGGCTACACCTTC	CASSSRGLNYGYTF
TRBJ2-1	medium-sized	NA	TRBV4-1	TGCGCCAGCAGCCAAGAACCAAATTACAATGAGCAGTTCTTC	CASSQEPNYNEQFF
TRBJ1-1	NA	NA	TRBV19	TGTGCCAGTAGTACCGCTGCAGGGGTAGGAGCTTTCTTT	CASSTAAGVGAFF
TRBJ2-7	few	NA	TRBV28	TGTGCCAGCCGGATACCCGTGGGGGGCGGAACCTACGAGCAGTACTTC	CASRIPVGGGTYEQYF
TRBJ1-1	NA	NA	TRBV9	TGTGCCAGCAGCGTAGGATCGGAACCGAACACTGAAGCTTTCTTT	CASSVGSEPNTEAFF